This TCR beta chain was retrieved from a study of CD8 T cells in ankylosing spondylitis (dated by TCRdb to the late 2010s). For the study in its entirety: The study profiled T cell receptor beta repertoires in healthy donors and ankylosing spondylitis patients to find disease-linked TCR variants. The full study cohort comprised around 25 ankylosing spondylitis patients and 85 to 120 healthy donors. Peripheral blood was sampled, and synovial fluid was also collected from ankylosing spondylitis patients. Broader findings and caveats from the paper: The disease-linked clones were reported to be significantly enriched in matched synovial fluid samples from ankylosing spondylitis patients. Blood from ankylosing spondylitis patients appeared to be characterized by a TCR beta motif made up of about 8 highly homologous amino acid variants. Some TCR beta motif variants had previously been reported in synovial fluid and blood of reactive arthritis patients, which suggested common disease-initiation mechanisms. In peripheral blood, the disease-linked clones were found at relatively low frequencies and had a CD8+ phenotype.

The sample holds a few counts of this clonotype. The antigen it binds to is not known. The record has no base qualities; no much larger clone is one base away. Including cysteine and phenylalanine, the CDR3 has 11 amino acids. Only CDR3 DNA remains: 33 bases, in frame from the first base. The germline V gene provides CDR1 ENHRY and CDR2 SYGVKD. Between the V and J ends, shortened by 7 bases and 5 bases respectively, the junction contains 5 bases. The instrument given in TCRdb is Illumina HiSeq 2500. Quantitative 5'-RACE with molecular barcodes was the method used to prepare the TCR beta libraries. The published analysis was carried out like this. A new computational method, built on a probabilistic model of VDJ rearrangement, was used to identify disease-linked TCR variants. TCRdb reanalyzed the raw reads on its own, using fastp at Q25 for trimming and MiXCR for clone calling, and kept in-frame beta chains. Rows are combined by CDR3 protein, so each entry shows the most common genes and DNA. TCRdb, rather than the study authors, made the V and J calls. Here the sample has approximately 550,000 distinct CDR3 sequences; roughly 13% occur a single time. The ten top clones hold under 7.5% of the sample.

The sequence is built from TRBV10-3 and TRBJ2-2, with an unclear D gene assignment. This TCR came from a male donor with ankylosing spondylitis. Sequenced sample: blood, either unsorted or a sorted T cell fraction (not recorded which). The sequenced DNA: TGTGCCATCAAAGGGACCGGGGAGCTGTTTTTT. Translated, it reads CAIKGTGELFF.